This TCR beta chain was captured in a study of blood T cell repertoires in COVID-19 (TCRdb year 2020). Background on the whole study: Samples covering the acute and convalescent phases of COVID-19 were provided by collaborators in the United States, Italy and Spain. The repertoires were released in a freely available public database intended as a resource for research on the immune response to SARS-CoV-2. Nearly every sample came with metadata listing a de-identified subject ID, COVID-19 status, age in years and sex. Subjects who had been exposed to COVID-19, were actively infected with it, or had recovered from it provided the deeply sampled blood TCRbeta repertoires that made up the dataset. HLA class I and class II types, where available, came from metadata supplied by the sample provider rather than from assay-based typing. The prospective study material was composed of cDNA or gDNA derived from T cells, B-cell-depleted T cells, or PBMCs. The samples were drawn from two sources: the first 160 participants of the ongoing ImmuneRACE study, and 1,200 or so subjects contributed by 6 global collaborators. Results the study describes overall, beyond this receptor: The amount of clinical and demographic metadata varied by source and participant and was provided uncurated.

Whole blood was collected in K2EDTA tubes by collaborating institutions according to the institutions' own protocols. Collaborator samples were shipped for TCRbeta analysis as frozen whole blood, isolated PBMCs, or DNA extracted from either sample type. The CDR3, from cysteine to phenylalanine, totals 15 residues. Solely the CDR3 DNA is kept, with 45 bases framed from the first base. From the germline V gene, CDR1 is SGHRS and CDR2 is YFSETQ. Germline trimming: 4 bases from V, 1 base from J; junction bases outside gene matches: 4. TCRbeta CDR3 regions were amplified from genomic DNA by means of the immunoSEQ Assay, a bias-controlled multiplex PCR. In the authors' own workflow: The number of nucleated cells in each sample was estimated by amplification of reference gene primers within the assay. To quantify the absolute abundance of each unique TCRbeta CDR3 rearrangement, sequence reads were collapsed and filtered. For each sample, productive Simpson clonality was calculated as the square root of Simpson's diversity index across productive rearrangements. TCRdb holds this immuneACCESS table with in-frame rearrangements only. Some clones are missing; in checked studies, unresolved V genes explain under half, and the rest has no known cause. V, J and clone size are those of that table, while D and trimming were read from the DNA. This sample lists some 40,000 clones; 60% to 80% were detected once. The top ten hold over 15% of the sample.

Regarding this clone: Its antigen is currently not known. There are no base qualities to consult, and no much larger clone falls within one base.

Input material: peripheral blood. The TCR was taken from a man aged 70-80 years with acute or convalescent COVID-19. The chain is encoded by TRBV5-1 joined to TRBJ2-2, and 7 bases in between align with TRBD1. The CDR3 has the sequence CASSRTGWNTGELFF. In nucleotides, the sequence is TGCGCCAGCAGCCGGACAGGTTGGAACACCGGGGAGCTGTTTTTT.